Reported below is one TCR beta chain. Its antigen is unidentified. The data derive from a study of CD8 T cells in Susac syndrome. General study points: The study recognized that the number of individuals in its TCR sequencing and HLA analysis was relatively small.

The V end lost 0 bases, the J end lost 2 bases, and 12 bases lay between the germline ends. CDR1 and CDR2 from the germline V gene are SGHRS and YFSETQ. CDR3 length: 15 residues. CD8+ and CD4+ T cells taken from blood had their TCR beta sequenced. Negative isolation was used for CD8+ and CD4+ T cells and FACS enrichment for TEMRA cells. With random hexamers, reverse transcription was performed on about 0.5 to 1 ug of RNA. By means of immunoSEQ multiplex PCR, TCR beta CDR3 spanning 54 Vbeta and 13 Jbeta underwent amplification. Via MiXCR, TCRdb re-called the immunoSEQ multiplex PCR reads, giving one row per CDR3 protein. There are over 350,000 distinct CDR3 sequences in the sample; about 85% occur only once, and around 0.12% lies in the top ten.

Sequencing was carried out using CD8+ T cells from PBMCs. V and J are TRBV5-1 and TRBJ2-7; D is undetermined. The TCR sequence derives from a human donor with multiple sclerosis. Here the CDR3 reads CASSLGTERTYEQYF. The CDR3 DNA follows: TGCGCCAGCAGCTTGGGCACGGAGCGTACCTACGAGCAGTACTTC.